A single sample is the source of the 22 T cell receptor beta chains below, sequenced in a study of beta chain features in type 1 diabetes. General observations from the study: Significant though moderate, a shortening of TCRB CDR3s appeared in all four CD4+ subsets of Type 1 diabetes patients.

TCRB transcripts that were expressed got sequenced, as all of the isolated RNA had been reverse transcribed. Only in-frame clones appear in the TCRdb table, and some are missing; sequencing was by immunoSEQ multiplex PCR. The profile covers roughly 340,000 clones, with 13% appearing a single time and 0.015% taken by the ten largest. Their antigen targets remain unknown. Sequencing was carried out using naive CD4+ T cells from blood. All receptors come from a young woman with type 1 diabetes.

This clone was observed a few times. The chain carries TRBV6-1 and TRBJ1-5; D is perhaps TRBD1 (6 bases). Per germline, CDR1 MNHNS and CDR2 SASEGT. This CDR3 contains 15 residues. Between the trimmed V and J ends, which lost 0 bases and 7 bases, there was a span of 13 bases. The CDR3, as DNA: TGTGCCAGCAGTGAAGCGCAAGGGGGTTGGCAGCCCCAGCATTTT. Protein: CASSEAQGGWQPQHF.

The J gene is TRBJ2-5, the V gene TRBV19, with D tentatively TRBD2 (6 bases). The CDR3 is 17 amino acids. Germline CDR1 reads LNHDA; CDR2 reads SQIVND (reference sequence). Trimming cost V 1 base and J 4 bases, with 19 bases left between them. The CDR3 loop reads CASSIGVTRGLGETQYF. CDR3 DNA sequence: TGTGCCAGTAGTATAGGGGTAACGCGGGGACTTGGAGAGACCCAGTACTTC.

The DNA of the CDR3 is TGCGCCAGCAGCTTCAGAACAGATGTTTATGGCTACACCTTC. Protein sequence: CASSFRTDVYGYTF. The rearrangement joins TRBV5-1 to TRBJ1-2, with D hard to call. Trimming cost V 2 bases and J 5 bases, with 13 bases left between them. Germline CDR1 reads SGHRS; CDR2 reads YFSETQ. The CDR3 has 14 residues.

The chain is built from TRBV28 and TRBJ2-3; a possible D gene is TRBD2 (6 bases). Trimming stripped 10 bases from V and 3 bases from J, with 11 bases between. The CDR3 runs 12 residues. The V gene's germline CDR1 is MDHEN and CDR2 SYDVKM. This CDR3 reads CATGGGTDTQYF. DNA for the CDR3: TGTGCCACGGGTGGAGGGACAGATACGCAGTATTTT.

This chain links TRBV7-2 with TRBJ2-2, with a tentative D call TRBD1 (6 bases). With 3 bases removed from V and 1 base from J, the gap between germline ends came to 9 bases. The CDR3 is 15 amino acids. Germline V gene data show CDR1 as SGHTA and CDR2 as FQGNSA. In DNA, the CDR3 is TGTGCCAGCAGCTTTAAGGGACAGAACACCGGGGAGCTGTTTTTT. Protein sequence: CASSFKGQNTGELFF.

The gene calls are TRBV7-7 and TRBJ1-2; TRBD1 matches at 7 bases. The germline CDR1 and CDR2 sequences are SSHAT and FNYEAQ (reference sequence). The V and J ends lost 5 bases and 2 bases, in that order; junction bases with no gene match: 8. There are 15 residues in the CDR3. This CDR3 reads CASSPLDRPNYGYTF. As DNA, the CDR3 is TGTGCCAGCAGCCCCTTGGACAGGCCGAACTATGGCTACACCTTC.

This clone was counted only a few times. The chain recombines TRBV7-9 with TRBJ2-7, with D possibly TRBD2 on 6 matching bases. Trimming took 0 bases from V and 6 from J, leaving 21 bases between them. In germline, CDR1 is SEHNR, CDR2 FQNEAQ (reference sequence). The length of the CDR3 is 17 residues. The CDR3 DNA is TGTGCCAGCAGCTTAGCGCGGGCTTTCGGAGGGGCGGGCGAGCAGTACGTC. Its translation: CASSLARAFGGAGEQYV.

The V gene is TRBV2, the J gene TRBJ2-3, with TRBD2 identical over 15 bases. The CDR3 spans 17 residues. V lost 7 bases and J lost 4; bases outside the gene matches: 9. Germline V gene lookup returns CDR1 SNHLY and CDR2 FYNNEI. For the CDR3, the DNA is TGTGCCAGCACCCTCCGGGGACTAGCGGGAGGTGCAGATACGCAGTATTTT. Protein: CASTLRGLAGGADTQYF.

The chain couples TRBV2 to TRBJ2-7; 7 bases align to TRBD1. This CDR3 region has 14 residues. CDR1 and CDR2 (germline): SNHLY, FYNNEI. With 5 bases clipped from V and 1 base from J, the junction kept 5 bases outside the gene matches. CDR3 sequence reads: CASSPPGQSYEQYV. The DNA for the CDR3 is TGTGCCAGCAGTCCCCCGGGACAGTCCTACGAGCAGTACGTC.

This clone has more than one count but fewer than ten. This CDR3 is also generated by other DNA sequences in the sample. The rearrangement joins TRBV28 to TRBJ2-7, with D possibly being TRBD1 (6 bases). The V end was cut by 5 bases, the J end by 4 bases, with 9 bases between. The CDR3 has 12 residues. Per germline, CDR1 MDHEN and CDR2 SYDVKM. The CDR3 sequence is CASSPDSYEQYF. The CDR3 DNA sequence: TGTGCCAGCAGTCCGGACAGTTACGAGCAGTACTTC.

This clone was seen more than once but under ten times. The chain couples TRBV6-5 to TRBJ2-3; D may be TRBD2 (6 bases). V lost 10 bases to trimming and J lost 0 bases, with 17 bases between them. Looked up from germline, CDR1 is MNHEY and CDR2 is SVGAGI. This CDR3 is built from 15 residues. This chain's CDR3 is CATYGRGTSTDTQYF. For the CDR3, the DNA is TGTGCCACCTACGGCCGCGGGACTAGCACAGATACGCAGTATTTT.

The genes are TRBV28 and TRBJ2-7; 11 bases agree with TRBD1. V lost 6 bases and J lost 2; bases outside the gene matches: 6. The CDR3 contains 15 residues. Germline V gene sequence: CDR1 MDHEN, CDR2 SYDVKM. Written as DNA, the CDR3 is TGTGCCAGCAGAAGTGGGGGACAGGGGGCCTACGAGCAGTACGTC. Amino acid sequence: CASRSGGQGAYEQYV.

The chain is built from TRBV4-3 and TRBJ2-2; 9 nucleotides align to TRBD2. The CDR3 loop spans 17 amino acids. J lost 5 bases, V lost 0 bases, and 7 bases had no gene match. The germline CDR1 and CDR2 sequences are LGHNA and YSLEER. Here the CDR3 DNA reads TGCGCCAGCAGCCAAGAAGCGGGGGGCGGAGAGACCGGGGAGCTGTTTTTT. Its translation is CASSQEAGGGETGELFF.

V usage is TRBV15 and J usage is TRBJ1-2; possibly TRBD1 for D (5 bases). CDR3 length: 15 amino acids. Trimming took 3 bases from V and 4 from J, leaving 15 bases between them. CDR1 and CDR2 from the germline V gene are LNHNV and YYDKDF (reference sequence). CDR3 nucleotides: TGTGCCACCAGCAGGGGGGGAGCCGACAGCTATGGCTACACCTTC. It codes for CATSRGGADSYGYTF.

The V and J genes are TRBV28 and TRBJ2-7; TRBD1 matches 9 bases. The V gene's germline CDR1 is MDHEN and CDR2 SYDVKM. The J segment lost 7 bases and the V segment lost 6 bases, leaving 10 bases of the junction unmatched. CDR3 length equals 14 residues. The CDR3 DNA follows: TGTGCCAGCAGGCCCCCGGGACAGGGCTCTGAGCAGTACTTC. It is translated as CASRPPGQGSEQYF.

This clone was seen at least ten times. The J gene is TRBJ2-5, the V gene TRBV29-1, with 7 bases aligning to TRBD2. CDR1 is SQVTM and CDR2 is ANQGSEA in the germline V gene. The V segment lost 6 bases and the J segment 5 bases; nucleotides outside the gene matches: 12. The CDR3 consists of 14 residues. The DNA of the CDR3 is TGCAGCGTCGGCCAGCGTCTAGCGGCGGAGACCCAGTACTTC. It specifies CSVGQRLAAETQYF.

The DNA of the CDR3 is TGTGCCAGTAGTATTGGCTGGGTCGGGCAGCCCCAGCATTTT. Its protein is CASSIGWVGQPQHF. This sequence joins TRBV19 and TRBJ1-5; D not resolved. The CDR3 spans 14 residues. From germline, CDR1 is LNHDA and CDR2 SQIVND (reference sequence). V shed 3 bases and J shed 7 bases, with 13 bases lying between them.

Turning to this clone: Germline and junction disagree at one end, which may indicate a read error. V is TRBV10-3 and J is TRBJ1-5; TRBD1 agrees at 7 bases. The CDR3 spans 17 residues. In germline, CDR1 is ENHRY, CDR2 SYGVKD. The DNA for the CDR3 is TGTGCCATGAGTGAATCCAGACTCCGGGACAGAGATCAGCCCCAGCATTTT. Residues: CAMSESRLRDRDQPQHF.

This clone was seen only a few times. This chain connects TRBV7-2 to TRBJ2-5; possible D gene TRBD1, 6 bases. The CDR3 has 16 amino acids. V was cut by 1 base and J by 5 bases, with 17 bases left in between. The germline gives CDR1 SGHTA, CDR2 FQGNSA. The CDR3 loop reads CASSLGGGGKGETQYF. The CDR3 nucleotides read TGTGCCAGCAGCTTAGGAGGGGGTGGCAAGGGCGAGACCCAGTACTTC. Using reference TRBV7-2 and TRBJ2-5 for the parts outside the CDR3, the full variable domain is GAGVSQSPSNKVTEKGKDVELRCDPISGHTALYWYRQSLGQGLEFLIYFQGNSAPDKSGLPSDRFSAERTGGSVSTLTIQRTQQEDSAVYLCASSLGGGGKGETQYFGPGTRLLVL.

The V and J genes are TRBV7-8 and TRBJ2-7, with a tentative D call TRBD1 (6 bases). The CDR3 has 14 residues. The germline V gene encodes CDR1 SGHVS and CDR2 FQNEAQ. The ends were cut back, 5 bases at V and 2 bases at J, with 13 bases in the middle. CDR3 region: CASSGRQATYEQYF. DNA for the CDR3: TGTGCCAGCAGCGGCAGACAGGCAACCTACGAGCAGTACTTC.

This clone was detected only a few times. This chain connects TRBV28 to TRBJ1-5, with unresolved D. The length of the CDR3 is 13 residues. Germline V gives CDR1 MDHEN, CDR2 SYDVKM. Trimming took 6 bases from V and 0 from J, leaving 6 bases between them. For the CDR3, the DNA is TGTGCCAGCAGGTCCTATAGCAATCAGCCCCAGCATTTT. It yields the protein CASRSYSNQPQHF.

This sequence joins TRBV28 and TRBJ2-1, with TRBD2 matching 9 bases. This CDR3 spans 16 amino acids. The germline V gene encodes CDR1 MDHEN and CDR2 SYDVKM. Trimming took 5 bases from V and 2 from J; bases not matched to a gene: 7. CDR3 sequence: CASSRRLAAPYNEQFF. For the CDR3, the DNA is TGTGCCAGCAGTCGACGACTAGCGGCACCCTACAATGAGCAGTTCTTC.